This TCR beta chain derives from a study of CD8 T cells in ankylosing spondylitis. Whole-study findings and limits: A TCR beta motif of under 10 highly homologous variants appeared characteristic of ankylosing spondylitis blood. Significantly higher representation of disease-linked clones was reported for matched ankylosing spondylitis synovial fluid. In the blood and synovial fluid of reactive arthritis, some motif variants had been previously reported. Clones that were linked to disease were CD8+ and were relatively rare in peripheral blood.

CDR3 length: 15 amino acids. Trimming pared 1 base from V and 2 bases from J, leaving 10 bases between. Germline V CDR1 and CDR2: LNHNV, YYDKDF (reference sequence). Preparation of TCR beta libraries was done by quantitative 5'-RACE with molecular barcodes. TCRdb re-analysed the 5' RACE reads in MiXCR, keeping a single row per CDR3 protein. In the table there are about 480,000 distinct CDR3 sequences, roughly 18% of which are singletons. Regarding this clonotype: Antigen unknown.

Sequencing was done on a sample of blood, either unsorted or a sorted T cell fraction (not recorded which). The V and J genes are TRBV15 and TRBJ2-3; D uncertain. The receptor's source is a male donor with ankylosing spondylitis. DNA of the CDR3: TGTGCCACCAGCAGAGGGGATCTCTACACAGATACGCAGTATTTT. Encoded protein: CATSRGDLYTDTQYF. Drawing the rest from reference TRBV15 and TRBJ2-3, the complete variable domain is DAMVIQNPRYQVTQFGKPVTLSCSQTLNHNVMYWYQQKSSQAPKLLFHYYDKDFNNEADTPDNFQSRRPNTSFCFLDIRSPGLGDTAMYLCATSRGDLYTDTQYFGPGTRLTVL.